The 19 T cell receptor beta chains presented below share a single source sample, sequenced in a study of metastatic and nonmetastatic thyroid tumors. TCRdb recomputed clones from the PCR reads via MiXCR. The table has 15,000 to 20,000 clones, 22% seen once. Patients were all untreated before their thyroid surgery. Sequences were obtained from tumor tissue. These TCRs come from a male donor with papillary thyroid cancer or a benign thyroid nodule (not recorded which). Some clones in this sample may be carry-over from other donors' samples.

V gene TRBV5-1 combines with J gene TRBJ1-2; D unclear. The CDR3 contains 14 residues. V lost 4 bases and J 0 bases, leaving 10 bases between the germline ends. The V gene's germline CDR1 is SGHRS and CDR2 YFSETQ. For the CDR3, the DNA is TGCGCCAGCAGCGGCCGTACAGCTAACTATGGCTACACCTTC. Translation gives CASSGRTANYGYTF.

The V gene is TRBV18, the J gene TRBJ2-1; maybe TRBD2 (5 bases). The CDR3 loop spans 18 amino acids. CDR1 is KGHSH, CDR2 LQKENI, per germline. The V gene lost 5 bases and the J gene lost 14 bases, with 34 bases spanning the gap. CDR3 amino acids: CASSTTTFTSEDSYREFF. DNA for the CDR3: TGTGCCAGCTCAACGACAACTTTTACTTCAGAGGACTCATACCGCGAGTTCTTC.

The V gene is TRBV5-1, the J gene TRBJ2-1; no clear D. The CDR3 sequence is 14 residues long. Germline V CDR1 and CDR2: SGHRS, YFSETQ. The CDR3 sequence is CVISTRPSYNEQFF. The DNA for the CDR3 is TGCGTCATCAGCACAAGACCCTCCTACAATGAGCAGTTCTTC.

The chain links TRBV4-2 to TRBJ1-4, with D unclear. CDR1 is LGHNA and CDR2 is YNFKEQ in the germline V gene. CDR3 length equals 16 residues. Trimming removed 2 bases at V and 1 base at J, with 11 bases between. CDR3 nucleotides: TGTGCCAGCAGCCAATGGAGGCAGGTAACTAATGAAAAACTGTTTTTT. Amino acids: CASSQWRQVTNEKLFF.

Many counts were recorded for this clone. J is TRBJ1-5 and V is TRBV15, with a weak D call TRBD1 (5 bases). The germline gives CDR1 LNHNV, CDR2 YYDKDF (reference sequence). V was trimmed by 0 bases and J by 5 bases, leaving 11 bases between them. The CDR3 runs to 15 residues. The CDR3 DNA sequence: TGTGCCACCAGCAGAGATCCCGGGGCCCATCAGCCCCAGCATTTT. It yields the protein CATSRDPGAHQPQHF.

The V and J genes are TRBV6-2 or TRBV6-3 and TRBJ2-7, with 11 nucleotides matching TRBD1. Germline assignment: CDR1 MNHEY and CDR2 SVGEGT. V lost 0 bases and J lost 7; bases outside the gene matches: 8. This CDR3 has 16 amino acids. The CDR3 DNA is TGTGCCAGCAGTTACTCGTGGGACAGGGGGAAAGGGGAGCAGTACTTC. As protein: CASSYSWDRGKGEQYF.

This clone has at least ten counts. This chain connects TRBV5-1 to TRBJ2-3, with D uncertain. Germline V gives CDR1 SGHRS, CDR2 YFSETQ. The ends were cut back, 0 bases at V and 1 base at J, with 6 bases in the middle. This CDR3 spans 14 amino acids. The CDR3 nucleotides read TGCGCCAGCAGCTTGGAAGCAGGCACAGATACGCAGTATTTT. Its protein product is CASSLEAGTDTQYF.

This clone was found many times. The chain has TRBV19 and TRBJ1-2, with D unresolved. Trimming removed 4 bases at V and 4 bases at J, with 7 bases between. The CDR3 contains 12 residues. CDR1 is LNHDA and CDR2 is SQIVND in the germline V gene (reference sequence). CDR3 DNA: TGTGCCAGTAGTAAGGGCTTCTATGGCTACACCTTC. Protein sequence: CASSKGFYGYTF.

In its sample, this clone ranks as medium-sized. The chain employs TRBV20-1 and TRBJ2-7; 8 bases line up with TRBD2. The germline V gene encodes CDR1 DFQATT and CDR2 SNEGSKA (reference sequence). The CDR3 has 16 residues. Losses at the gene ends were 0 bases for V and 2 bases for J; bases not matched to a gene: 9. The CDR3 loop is CSARDVLAGNPYEQYF. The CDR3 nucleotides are TGCAGTGCTAGAGATGTTTTAGCGGGAAACCCCTACGAGCAGTACTTC.

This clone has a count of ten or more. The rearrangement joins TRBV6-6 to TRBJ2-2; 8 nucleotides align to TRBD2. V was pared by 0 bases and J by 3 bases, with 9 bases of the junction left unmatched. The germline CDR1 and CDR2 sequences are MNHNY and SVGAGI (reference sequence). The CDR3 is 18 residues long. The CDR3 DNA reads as TGTGCCAGCAGTTACTCGACCGGGGCTAGCGGGTACACCGGGGAGCTGTTTTTT. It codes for CASSYSTGASGYTGELFF.

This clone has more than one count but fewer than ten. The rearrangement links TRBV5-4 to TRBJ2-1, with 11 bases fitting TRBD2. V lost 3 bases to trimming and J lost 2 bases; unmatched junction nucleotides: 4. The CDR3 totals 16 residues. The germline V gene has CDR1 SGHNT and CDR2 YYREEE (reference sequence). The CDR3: CASSSTSGTTYNEQFF. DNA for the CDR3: TGTGCCAGCAGCTCGACTAGCGGGACTACCTACAATGAGCAGTTCTTC.

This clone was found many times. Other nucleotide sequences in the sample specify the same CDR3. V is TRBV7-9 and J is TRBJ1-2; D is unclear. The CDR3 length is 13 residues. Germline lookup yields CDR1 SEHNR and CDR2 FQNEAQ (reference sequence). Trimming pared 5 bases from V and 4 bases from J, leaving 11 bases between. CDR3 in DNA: TGTGCCAGCAGCGCTCGTGGGAGCTATGGCTACACCTTC. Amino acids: CASSARGSYGYTF.

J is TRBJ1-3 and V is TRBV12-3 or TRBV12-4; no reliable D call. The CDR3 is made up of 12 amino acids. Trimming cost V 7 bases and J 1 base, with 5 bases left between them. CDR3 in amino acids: CASTKSGNTIYF. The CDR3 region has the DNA TGTGCCAGCACTAAATCTGGAAACACCATATATTTT.

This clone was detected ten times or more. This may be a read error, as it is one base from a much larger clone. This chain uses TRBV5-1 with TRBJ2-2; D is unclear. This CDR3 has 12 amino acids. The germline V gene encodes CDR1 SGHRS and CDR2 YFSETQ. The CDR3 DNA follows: TGCGCCTGCAGCTTAAGCACCGGGGAGCTGTTTTTT. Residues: CACSLSTGELFF.

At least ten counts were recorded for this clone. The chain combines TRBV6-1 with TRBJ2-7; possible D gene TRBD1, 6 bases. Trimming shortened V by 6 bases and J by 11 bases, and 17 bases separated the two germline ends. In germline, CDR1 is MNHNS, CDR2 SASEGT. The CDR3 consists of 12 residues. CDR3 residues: CASSQKRTVEYF. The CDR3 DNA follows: TGTGCCAGCAGCCAAAAGAGGACAGTGGAGTACTTC.

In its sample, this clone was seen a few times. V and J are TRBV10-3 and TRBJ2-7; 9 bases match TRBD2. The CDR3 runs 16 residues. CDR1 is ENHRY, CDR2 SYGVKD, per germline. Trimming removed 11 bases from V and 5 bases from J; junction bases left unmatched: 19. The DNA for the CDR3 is TGTGCCGTCAAGTTCTCCTCCGAGGGGACTAGCAACGAGCAGTACTTC. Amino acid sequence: CAVKFSSEGTSNEQYF.

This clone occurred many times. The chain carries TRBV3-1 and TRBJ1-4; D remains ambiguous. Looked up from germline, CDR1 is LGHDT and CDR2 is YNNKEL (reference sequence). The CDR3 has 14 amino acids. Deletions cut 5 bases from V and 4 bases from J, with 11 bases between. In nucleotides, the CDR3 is TGTGCCAGCAGCTCCGACGGAAATAATGAAAAACTGTTTTTT. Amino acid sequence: CASSSDGNNEKLFF.

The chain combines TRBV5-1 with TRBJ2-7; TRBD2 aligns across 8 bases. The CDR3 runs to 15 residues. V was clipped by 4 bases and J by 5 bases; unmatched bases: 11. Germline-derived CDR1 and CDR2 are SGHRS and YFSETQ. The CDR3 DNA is TGCGCCAGCAGCCCAACCTCCGGGACTAGAGACGAGCAGTACTTC. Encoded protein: CASSPTSGTRDEQYF.

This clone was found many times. DNA of the CDR3: TGTGCCAGCTCACGACAGGGCAACTATGGCTACACCTTC. Residues: CASSRQGNYGYTF. The rearrangement joins TRBV18 to TRBJ1-2, with TRBD1 matching 7 bases. Germline CDR1 is KGHSH and CDR2 is LQKENI. Unmatched junction bases numbered 1, after V lost 4 bases and J lost 2 bases. The CDR3 extends over 13 amino acids.